A single sample is the source of the 32 T cell receptor beta chains below, sequenced in a study of CD8 T cells in ankylosing spondylitis. TCRdb recomputed calls from the 5' RACE reads with MiXCR, one row per CDR3 protein. The sample has 250,000 to 300,000 distinct CDR3 sequences, 20% seen once. The source material was blood, either unsorted or a sorted T cell fraction (not recorded which). These receptor sequences come from a male donor with ankylosing spondylitis or in good health (not recorded which).

The chain carries TRBV6-1 and TRBJ1-1; 7 bases align to TRBD1. From germline, CDR1 is MNHNS and CDR2 SASEGT. The CDR3 is 13 amino acids. V gave up 6 bases and J gave up 2 bases; unmatched junction bases: 3. CDR3 sequence reads: CASRGTDNTEAFF. The DNA of the CDR3 is TGTGCCAGCAGGGGGACAGACAACACTGAAGCTTTCTTT.

This chain links TRBV6-5 with TRBJ2-1; possible D gene TRBD2, 6 bases. With 4 bases removed from V and 6 bases from J, the gap between germline ends came to 13 bases. The CDR3 totals 14 residues. The germline gives CDR1 MNHEY, CDR2 SVGAGI. CDR3 in amino acids: CASSSIPSANEQFF. CDR3 sequence (DNA): TGTGCCAGCAGTTCCATTCCTAGCGCCAATGAGCAGTTCTTC.

This clonotype was seen a few times. The junction does not match germline at one end; this may be a read error. This chain uses TRBV23-1 with TRBJ2-3; D call uncertain. TRBV23-1 is marked as an open reading frame, function uncertain. The CDR3 spans 8 residues. DNA for the CDR3: TGTAGGACAGATACGCAGTATTTT. Amino acid sequence: CRTDTQYF.

The CDR3 DNA reads as TGCAGTGCTAGGAGCGGGCCCGCTGGGGCCAACGTCCTGACTTTC. Protein product: CSARSGPAGANVLTF. The J gene is TRBJ2-6, the V gene TRBV20-1, with D perhaps TRBD2 (6 bases). Germline loops: CDR1 DFQATT, CDR2 SNEGSKA (reference sequence). V lost 3 bases, J lost 2 bases, and 11 bases lay in between. CDR3 length: 15 residues.

This clonotype was observed many times. The CDR3 reads CASSVARTADYNEQFF. As DNA, the CDR3 is TGTGCCAGCAGCGTAGCTCGGACAGCTGACTACAATGAGCAGTTCTTC. This chain connects TRBV9 to TRBJ2-1, with D maybe TRBD1 (6 bases). V was trimmed by 0 bases and J by 3 bases, leaving 13 bases between them. The CDR3 totals 16 residues. Germline assignment: CDR1 SGDLS and CDR2 YYNGEE.

There are many counts of this clonotype. The chain carries TRBV12-3 or TRBV12-4 and TRBJ2-5; D is uncertain. Between the trimmed V and J ends, which lost 2 bases and 1 base, there was a span of 8 bases. The CDR3 totals 14 residues. The CDR3 nucleotides read TGTGCCAGCAGTTTATTTCTAACCCAAGAGACCCAGTACTTC. Translating it yields CASSLFLTQETQYF.

The V and J genes are TRBV5-1 and TRBJ2-2; 9 positions match TRBD1. V dropped 5 bases and J dropped 3; count of bases not matched to a gene: 5. Germline values: CDR1 SGHRS, CDR2 YFSETQ. The length of the CDR3 is 15 residues. The CDR3 nucleotides read TGCGCCAGCAGACCGGACAGGGGATACACCGGGGAGCTGTTTTTT. Translating gives CASRPDRGYTGELFF.

In its sample, this clonotype was seen a few times. This chain connects TRBV18 to TRBJ2-7, with a weak D call TRBD1 (6 bases). Germline CDR1 is KGHSH and CDR2 is LQKENI. The CDR3 contains 12 residues. V was shortened by 5 bases and J by 6 bases, with 11 bases between the two germline ends. As DNA, the CDR3 is TGTGCCAGCTCAGCCAGGGGCGGCGAGCAGTACGTC. This translates into CASSARGGEQYV.

The chain links TRBV12-3 or TRBV12-4 to TRBJ2-3; 10 bases agree with TRBD2. The CDR3 covers 16 residues. Trimming removed 2 bases from V and 1 base from J; junction bases left unmatched: 3. In nucleotides, the CDR3 is TGTGCCAGCAGTTTATTTACTAGCGGGGGCACAGATACGCAGTATTTT. Its protein is CASSLFTSGGTDTQYF.

V is TRBV5-1 and J is TRBJ2-5; tentatively, D is TRBD2 (5 bases). Per germline, CDR1 SGHRS and CDR2 YFSETQ. V was clipped by 2 bases and J by 2 bases, with 7 bases between them. The CDR3 runs 13 residues. The CDR3 protein is CASSFGVQETQYF. The CDR3, as DNA: TGCGCCAGCAGCTTCGGGGTTCAAGAGACCCAGTACTTC.

This clonotype was recorded a few times. This chain joins TRBV6-2 or TRBV6-3 and TRBJ2-6; possibly TRBD1 for D (6 bases). The germline V and J ends were trimmed by 9 bases and 0 bases, with 15 bases remaining between them. The CDR3 has 16 residues. Germline-derived CDR1 and CDR2 are MNHEY and SVGEGT. The DNA for the CDR3 is TGTGCCAGTACCGGGACATCCAGCTCTGGGGCCAACGTCCTGACTTTC. Translating gives CASTGTSSSGANVLTF.

This clonotype was seen only once. The chain has TRBV3-1 and TRBJ2-7; 8 bases are shared with TRBD1. Germline loops: CDR1 LGHDT, CDR2 YNNKEL (reference sequence). The CDR3 covers 15 residues. V gave up 1 base and J gave up 6 bases; unmatched junction bases: 8. The CDR3 DNA is TGTGCCAGCAGCCAAGTATCGCAGGGGGCAGGCGAGCAGTACGTC. Translation: CASSQVSQGAGEQYV.

This clonotype came up a few times. The chain joins TRBV9 to TRBJ2-3; 7 bases are a match to TRBD2. This CDR3 is built from 15 residues. Germline trimming cut 0 bases from V and 6 bases from J; bases unmatched to any gene: 7. CDR1 and CDR2 (germline): SGDLS, YYNGEE. CDR3 bases: TGTGCCAGCAGCGTAGAGGCGGGGGAGCGTGATACGCAGTATTTT. This sequence encodes CASSVEAGERDTQYF.

The chain recombines TRBV10-3 with TRBJ2-3; maybe TRBD2 (6 bases). This CDR3 comprises 14 residues. Per germline, CDR1 ENHRY and CDR2 SYGVKD. Trimming shortened V by 6 bases and J by 2 bases, and 12 bases separated the two germline ends. The CDR3 here is CAIRRGLDTDTQYF. The CDR3, as DNA: TGTGCCATCAGAAGGGGACTTGACACAGATACGCAGTATTTT.

Here the CDR3 reads CSARVVAGGYNEQFF. CDR3 sequence (DNA): TGCAGTGCTAGAGTCGTAGCGGGGGGTTACAATGAGCAGTTCTTC. The chain links TRBV20-1 to TRBJ2-1, with TRBD2 matching over 10 bases. There are 15 residues in the CDR3. Germline V gene data show CDR1 as DFQATT and CDR2 as SNEGSKA (reference sequence). V gave up 1 base and J gave up 4 bases; unmatched junction bases: 4.

The chain links TRBV18 to TRBJ1-4; D uncertain. Per the germline V gene, CDR1 is KGHSH and CDR2 is LQKENI. CDR3 length equals 14 residues. Trimming took off 0 bases at V and 8 bases at J, with 10 bases between the two ends. The CDR3 DNA sequence: TGTGCCAGCTCACCACCTTCAGGACCGGAAAAACTGTTTTTT. This codes for CASSPPSGPEKLFF.

V gene TRBV28 combines with J gene TRBJ1-2; maybe TRBD1 (5 bases). The CDR3 has 14 amino acids. Germline V gene lookup returns CDR1 MDHEN and CDR2 SYDVKM. Trimming cost V 5 bases and J 5 bases, with 15 bases left between them. CDR3 DNA sequence: TGTGCCAGCAGTCCATATTACGACAGTTATGGCTACACCTTC. It yields the protein CASSPYYDSYGYTF.

This clonotype was found a few times. The chain is built from TRBV6-2 or TRBV6-3 and TRBJ2-4; possibly TRBD2 for D (6 bases). The germline CDR1 and CDR2 sequences are MNHEY and SVGEGT. CDR3 length: 15 residues. With 5 bases removed from V and 0 bases from J, the gap between germline ends came to 11 bases. The CDR3 DNA reads as TGTGCCAGCAGTGCGCGGGGAGGAGCCAAAAACATTCAGTACTTC. Translated, it gives CASSARGGAKNIQYF.

The rearrangement links TRBV10-3 to TRBJ1-3, with 8 bases lining up with TRBD1. After removal of 3 bases from V and 5 bases from J, the junction contained 6 bases not matched to a gene. The CDR3 contains 15 residues. Looked up from germline, CDR1 is ENHRY and CDR2 is SYGVKD. CDR3 protein: CAISEGTGLRNTIYF. Here the CDR3 DNA reads TGTGCCATCAGTGAAGGGACAGGTTTGAGAAACACCATATATTTT.

V gene TRBV5-1 combines with J gene TRBJ2-7; the match to TRBD1 covers 10 bases. The CDR3 extends over 14 amino acids. CDR1 is SGHRS, CDR2 YFSETQ, per germline. With 4 bases clipped from V and 10 bases from J, the junction kept 11 bases outside the gene matches. CDR3 in amino acids: CASSKYGDRGIQYV. The DNA for the CDR3 is TGCGCCAGCAGCAAATACGGGGACAGGGGAATCCAGTACGTC.

This clonotype was observed a handful of times. The CDR3 is CSARDPREGVEQYV. As DNA, the CDR3 is TGCAGTGCTAGAGATCCCAGGGAAGGAGTCGAGCAGTACGTC. The chain carries TRBV20-1 and TRBJ2-7, with D possibly matching TRBD1 (5 bases). V lost 0 bases to trimming and J lost 6 bases, with 15 bases between them. The CDR3 extends over 14 amino acids. The germline gives CDR1 DFQATT, CDR2 SNEGSKA (reference sequence).

This chain links TRBV9 with TRBJ2-3; no clear D. V lost 6 bases and J 0 bases, leaving 17 bases between the germline ends. The V gene's germline CDR1 is SGDLS and CDR2 YYNGEE. This CDR3 has 16 residues. CDR3 nucleotide sequence: TGTGCCAGCACCCCCCTTGCGGCTCCAAGCACAGATACGCAGTATTTT. Its protein product is CASTPLAAPSTDTQYF.

This clonotype was detected a few times. V and J are TRBV12-3 or TRBV12-4 and TRBJ2-3; 10 bases line up with TRBD2. With V trimmed by 2 bases and J by 3 bases, 5 bases remained unmatched. The CDR3 runs to 16 residues. CDR3 sequence reads: CASSLRLAGVTDTQYF. The CDR3 nucleotides are TGTGCCAGCAGTTTACGGCTAGCGGGAGTGACAGATACGCAGTATTTT.

Only a few counts were recorded for this clonotype. V and J are TRBV7-3 and TRBJ2-3, with TRBD2 matching 12 bases. The length of the CDR3 is 13 residues. V shed 5 bases, J shed 10 bases, and the junction held 4 bases outside the gene matches. CDR1 and CDR2 (germline): SGHTA, FQGTGA. DNA for the CDR3: TGTGCCAGCAGCCCCGGGACTAGCGGGTCGCAGTATTTT. Its translation: CASSPGTSGSQYF.

The rearrangement uses TRBV24-1 and TRBJ2-1; 9 bases match TRBD2. The CDR3 spans 16 residues. The germline CDR1 and CDR2 sequences are KGHDR and SFDVKD. V shed 0 bases, J shed 8 bases, and the junction held 7 bases outside the gene matches. The CDR3 here is CATSDLRRGGGDEQFF. The CDR3 DNA reads as TGTGCCACCAGTGATTTGCGCCGCGGGGGGGGTGATGAGCAGTTCTTC.

This clonotype was seen a handful of times. The chain uses TRBV12-3 or TRBV12-4 and TRBJ1-1, with unresolved D. The CDR3 consists of 16 residues. The V and J ends lost 1 base and 3 bases respectively, with 15 bases between them. DNA for the CDR3: TGTGCCAGCAGTTTAGTTAGGTGGCAGATGCACACTGAAGCTTTCTTT. Translation: CASSLVRWQMHTEAFF.

This clonotype was picked up a small number of times. The V and J genes are TRBV3-1 and TRBJ1-1; TRBD1 agrees at 7 bases. The CDR3 loop spans 15 amino acids. J gave up 0 bases and V 7 bases, and 8 bases lay outside the gene matches. CDR1 LGHDT and CDR2 YNNKEL come from the germline V gene (reference sequence). The CDR3 spells CASIKAGQLNTEAFF. CDR3 DNA: TGTGCCAGCATCAAGGCGGGACAGTTGAACACTGAAGCTTTCTTT. The whole variable domain, filled in from reference TRBV3-1 and TRBJ1-1, reads DTAVSQTPKYLVTQMGNDKSIKCEQNLGHDTMYWYKQDSKKFLKIMFSYNNKELIINETVPNRFSPKSPDKAHLNLHINSLELGDSAVYFCASIKAGQLNTEAFFGQGTRLTVV.

CDR3 sequence reads: CASSLDSEYEQYV. In DNA form, the CDR3 reads TGCGCCAGCAGCTTGGATAGTGAATACGAGCAGTACGTC. The chain couples TRBV5-1 to TRBJ2-7; no reliable D call. Deletions cut 0 bases from V and 4 bases from J, with 8 bases between. CDR3 length: 13 amino acids. From germline, CDR1 is SGHRS and CDR2 YFSETQ.

This clonotype was observed many times. The rearrangement joins TRBV29-1 to TRBJ2-1; D gene ambiguous. Per germline, CDR1 SQVTM and CDR2 ANQGSEA. The CDR3 is 15 amino acids. V dropped 6 bases and J dropped 1 base, with 16 bases sitting between them. CDR3 nucleotide sequence: TGCAGCGTGGGTGAACGAAAACTATCCTACAATGAGCAGTTCTTC. This gives the protein CSVGERKLSYNEQFF.

Comments on this clonotype: Germline is not matched at one junction end, which may reflect a read error. V and J are TRBV5-3 and TRBJ2-1, with D perhaps matching TRBD2 (6 bases). TRBV5-3 is an ORF; its function is uncertain. This CDR3 region has 18 residues. The CDR3 protein is CASSLSGDLPSSYNEQFF. CDR3 sequence (DNA): TGTGCCAGTAGCTTGTCCGGGGACTTACCGAGCTCCTACAATGAGCAGTTCTTC.

The sample holds many counts of this clonotype. The V call is TRBV29-1, the J call TRBJ2-5; possibly TRBD2 for D (5 bases). V gave up 4 bases and J gave up 4 bases, with 16 bases separating them. CDR3 length: 14 residues. CDR1 is SQVTM and CDR2 is ANQGSEA in the germline V gene. The CDR3 DNA is TGCAGCGTTGTGGAGGCGCGAAACGGAGAGACCCAGTACTTC. Protein sequence: CSVVEARNGETQYF.

This chain connects TRBV12-3 or TRBV12-4 to TRBJ2-5, with a tentative D call TRBD1 (6 bases). The ends were cut back, 1 base at V and 2 bases at J, with 14 bases in the middle. The CDR3 sequence is 16 residues long. The CDR3 loop reads CASSLGLTGLQETQYF. The CDR3 DNA reads as TGTGCCAGCAGTTTAGGGCTTACAGGGTTACAAGAGACCCAGTACTTC.